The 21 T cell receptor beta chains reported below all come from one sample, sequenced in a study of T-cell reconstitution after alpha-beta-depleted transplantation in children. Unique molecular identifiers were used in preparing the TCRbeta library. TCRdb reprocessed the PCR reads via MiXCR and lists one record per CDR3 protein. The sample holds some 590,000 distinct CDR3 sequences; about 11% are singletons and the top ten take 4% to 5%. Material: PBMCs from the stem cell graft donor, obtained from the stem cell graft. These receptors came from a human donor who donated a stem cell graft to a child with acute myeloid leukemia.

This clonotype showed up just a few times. The CDR3 coding sequence is TGCGCCAGCAGCGAGACAGGGCCCGGCTATGGCTACACCTTC. Translating it yields CASSETGPGYGYTF. This chain connects TRBV5-1 to TRBJ1-2; TRBD1 matches 7 bases. The germline V gene encodes CDR1 SGHRS and CDR2 YFSETQ. The CDR3 is 14 amino acids. J lost 4 bases, V lost 4 bases, and 7 bases had no gene match.

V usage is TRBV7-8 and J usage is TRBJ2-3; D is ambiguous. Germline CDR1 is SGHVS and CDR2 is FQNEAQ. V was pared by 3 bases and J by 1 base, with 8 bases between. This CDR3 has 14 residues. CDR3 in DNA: TGTGCCAGCAGCTTCACGACTGGCACAGATACGCAGTATTTT. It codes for CASSFTTGTDTQYF.

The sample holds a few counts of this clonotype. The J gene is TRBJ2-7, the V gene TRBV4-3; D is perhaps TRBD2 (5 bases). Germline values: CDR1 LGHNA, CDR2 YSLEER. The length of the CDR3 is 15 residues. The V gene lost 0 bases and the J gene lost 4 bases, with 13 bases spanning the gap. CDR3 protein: CASSQDSGSAYEQYF. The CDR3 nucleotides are TGCGCCAGCAGCCAAGATTCGGGATCTGCATACGAGCAGTACTTC.

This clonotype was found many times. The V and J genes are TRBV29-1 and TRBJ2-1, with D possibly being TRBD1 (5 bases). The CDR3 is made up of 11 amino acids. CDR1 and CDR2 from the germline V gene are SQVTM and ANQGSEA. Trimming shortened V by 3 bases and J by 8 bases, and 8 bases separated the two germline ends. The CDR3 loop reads CSVEGLDEQFF. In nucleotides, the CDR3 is TGCAGCGTTGAGGGGCTAGATGAGCAGTTCTTC.

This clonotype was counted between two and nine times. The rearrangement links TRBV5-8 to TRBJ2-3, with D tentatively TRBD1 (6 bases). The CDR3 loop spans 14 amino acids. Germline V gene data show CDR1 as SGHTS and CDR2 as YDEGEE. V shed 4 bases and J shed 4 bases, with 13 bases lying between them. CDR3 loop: CASSHRVWADTQYF. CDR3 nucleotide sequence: TGTGCCAGCAGCCACAGGGTCTGGGCAGATACGCAGTATTTT.

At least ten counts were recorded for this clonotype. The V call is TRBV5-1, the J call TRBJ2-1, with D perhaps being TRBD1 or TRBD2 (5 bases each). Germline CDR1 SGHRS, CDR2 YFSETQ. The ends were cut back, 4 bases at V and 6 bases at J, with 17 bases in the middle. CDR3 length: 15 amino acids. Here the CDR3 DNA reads TGCGCCAGCAGCCCTGGGACGCTCAACTCCAATGAGCAGTTCTTC. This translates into CASSPGTLNSNEQFF.

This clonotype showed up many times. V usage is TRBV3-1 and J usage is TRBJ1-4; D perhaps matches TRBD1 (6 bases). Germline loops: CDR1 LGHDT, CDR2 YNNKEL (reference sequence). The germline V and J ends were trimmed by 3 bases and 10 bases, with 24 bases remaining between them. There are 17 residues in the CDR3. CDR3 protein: CASSQTQKGGRSGKLFF. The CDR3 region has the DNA TGTGCCAGCAGCCAGACACAAAAGGGGGGGCGAAGTGGAAAACTGTTTTTT.

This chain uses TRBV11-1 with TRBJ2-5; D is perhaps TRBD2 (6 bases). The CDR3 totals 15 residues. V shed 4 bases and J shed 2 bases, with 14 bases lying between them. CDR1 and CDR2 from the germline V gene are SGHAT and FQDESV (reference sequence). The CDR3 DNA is TGTGCCAGCAGCTCCACTCTGGGGACTCAAGAGACCCAGTACTTC. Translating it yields CASSSTLGTQETQYF.

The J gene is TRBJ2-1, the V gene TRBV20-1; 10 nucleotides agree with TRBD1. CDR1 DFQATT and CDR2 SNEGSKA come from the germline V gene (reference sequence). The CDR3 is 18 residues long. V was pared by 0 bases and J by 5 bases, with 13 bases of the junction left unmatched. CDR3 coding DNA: TGCAGTGCTAGAGAACCCTATGGACAGGGGGTTCAGAACAATGAGCAGTTCTTC. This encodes CSAREPYGQGVQNNEQFF.

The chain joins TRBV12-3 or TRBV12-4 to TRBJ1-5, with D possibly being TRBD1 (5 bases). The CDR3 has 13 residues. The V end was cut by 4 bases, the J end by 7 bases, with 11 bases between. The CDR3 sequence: CASSYGGRQPQHF. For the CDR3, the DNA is TGTGCCAGCAGTTACGGGGGGAGGCAGCCCCAGCATTTT.

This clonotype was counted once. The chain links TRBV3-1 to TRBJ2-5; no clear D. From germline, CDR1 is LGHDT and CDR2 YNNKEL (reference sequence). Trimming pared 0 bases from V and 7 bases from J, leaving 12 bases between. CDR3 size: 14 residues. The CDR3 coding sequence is TGTGCCAGCAGCCAAGAATCCAGCCGCAGGACCCAGTACTTC. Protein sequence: CASSQESSRRTQYF.

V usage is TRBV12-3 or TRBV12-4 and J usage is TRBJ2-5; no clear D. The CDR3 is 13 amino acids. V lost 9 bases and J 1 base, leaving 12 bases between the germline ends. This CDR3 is CASPFPTQETQYF. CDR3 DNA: TGTGCCAGTCCCTTCCCTACCCAAGAGACCCAGTACTTC.

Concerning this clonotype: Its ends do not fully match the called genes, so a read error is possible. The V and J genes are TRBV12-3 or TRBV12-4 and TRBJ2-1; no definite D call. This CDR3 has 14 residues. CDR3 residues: CATSIGSPSQEQFF. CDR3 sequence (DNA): TGTGCCACCAGTATAGGCTCTCCTTCCCAAGAGCAGTTCTTC.

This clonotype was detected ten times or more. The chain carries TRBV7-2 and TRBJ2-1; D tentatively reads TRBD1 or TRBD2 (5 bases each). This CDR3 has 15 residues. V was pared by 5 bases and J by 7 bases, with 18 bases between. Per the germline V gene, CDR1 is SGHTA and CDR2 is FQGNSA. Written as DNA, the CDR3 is TGTGCCAGCAGCAAGACCGGGACCTTACTGAATGAGCAGTTCTTC. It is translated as CASSKTGTLLNEQFF.

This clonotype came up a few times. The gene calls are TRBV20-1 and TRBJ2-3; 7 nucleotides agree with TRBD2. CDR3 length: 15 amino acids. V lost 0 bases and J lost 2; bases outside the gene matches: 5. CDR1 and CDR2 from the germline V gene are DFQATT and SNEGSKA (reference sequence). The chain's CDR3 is CSAREGGRATDTQYF. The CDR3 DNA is TGCAGTGCTAGAGAAGGCGGGAGAGCCACAGATACGCAGTATTTT.

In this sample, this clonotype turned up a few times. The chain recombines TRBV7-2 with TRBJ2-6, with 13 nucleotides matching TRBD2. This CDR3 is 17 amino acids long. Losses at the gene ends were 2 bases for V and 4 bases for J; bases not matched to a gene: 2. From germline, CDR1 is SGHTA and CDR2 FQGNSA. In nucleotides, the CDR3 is TGTGCCAGCAGCTTAACTAGCGGGAGGGGGGGGGCCAACGTCCTGACTTTC. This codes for CASSLTSGRGGANVLTF.

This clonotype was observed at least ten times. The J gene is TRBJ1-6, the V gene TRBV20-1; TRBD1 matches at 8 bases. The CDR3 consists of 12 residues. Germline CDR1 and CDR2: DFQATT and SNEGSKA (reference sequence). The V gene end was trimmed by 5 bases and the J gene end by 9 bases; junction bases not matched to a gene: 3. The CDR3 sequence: CSAWTGFSPLHF. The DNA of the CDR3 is TGCAGTGCTTGGACAGGGTTTTCACCCCTCCACTTT.

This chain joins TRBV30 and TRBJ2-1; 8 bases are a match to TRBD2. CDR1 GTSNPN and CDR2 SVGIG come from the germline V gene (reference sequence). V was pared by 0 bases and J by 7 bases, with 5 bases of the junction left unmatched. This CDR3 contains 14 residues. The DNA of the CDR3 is TGTGCCTGGAGTGTACGAAGCGGGAGAAATGAGCAGTTCTTC. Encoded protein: CAWSVRSGRNEQFF.

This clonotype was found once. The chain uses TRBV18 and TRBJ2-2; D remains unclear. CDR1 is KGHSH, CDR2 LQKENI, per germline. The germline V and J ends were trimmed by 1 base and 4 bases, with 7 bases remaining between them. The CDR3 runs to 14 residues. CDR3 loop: CASSPLDGTGELFF. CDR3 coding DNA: TGTGCCAGCTCACCACTGGACGGCACCGGGGAGCTGTTTTTT.

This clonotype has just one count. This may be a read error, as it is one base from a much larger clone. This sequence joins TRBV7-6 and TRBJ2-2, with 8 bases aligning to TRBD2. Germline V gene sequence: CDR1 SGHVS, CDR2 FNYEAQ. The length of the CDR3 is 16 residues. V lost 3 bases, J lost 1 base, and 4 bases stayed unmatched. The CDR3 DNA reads TGTGCCAGCAGCTTGAATAGCGGGAAGAACACCGGGGAGCTGTTTTTT. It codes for CASSLNSGKNTGELFF.

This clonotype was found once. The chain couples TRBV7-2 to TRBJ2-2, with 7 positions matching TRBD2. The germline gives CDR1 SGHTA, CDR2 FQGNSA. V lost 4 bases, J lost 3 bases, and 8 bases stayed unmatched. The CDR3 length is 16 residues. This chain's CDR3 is CASSSLAARDTGELFF. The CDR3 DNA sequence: TGTGCCAGCAGCTCCCTAGCGGCGAGGGACACCGGGGAGCTGTTTTTT. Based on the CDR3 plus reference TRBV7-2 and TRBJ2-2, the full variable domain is GAGVSQSPSNKVTEKGKDVELRCDPISGHTALYWYRQSLGQGLEFLIYFQGNSAPDKSGLPSDRFSAERTGGSVSTLTIQRTQQEDSAVYLCASSSLAARDTGELFFGEGSRLTVL.